This T cell receptor (beta chain) was sequenced during a study of T cells in Graves' hyperthyroidism and ophthalmopathy. If no ophthalmopathy progression occurred within 18 months, Graves' hyperthyroidism was stable. A word on this clonotype: Lacking the conserved final phenylalanine or tryptophan, this CDR3 likely reflects a read error. It is unclear where the CDR3 begins or ends on the DNA, so no DNA is shown, and the CDR3 is as TCRdb lists it.

There were TCR beta CDR3 regions amplified from RNA transcripts. First-round RT-PCR of the TCR CDR3 relied on the HTBI primer set. TCRdb itself ran the multiplex PCR reads through MiXCR, one entry per CDR3 protein. The sample has around 100,000 distinct CDR3 sequences; 40% to 50% are singletons. The germline V gene has CDR1 LNHDA and CDR2 SQIVND (reference sequence). From its first to its last residue, the CDR3 has 10 amino acids. The V call is TRBV19, the J call TRBJ1-6; TRBD1 is the table's D call and was not checked against the DNA. The TCR comes from a man aged 35 to 55 with Graves' hyperthyroidism. Sequencing was carried out using blood. CDR3 protein: CASSSGTANT.